One and the same sample provided the 10 T cell receptor beta chains below, sequenced in a study of identical twins. TCRdb recomputed calls from the 5' RACE reads with MiXCR, one row per CDR3 protein. Of around 530,000 distinct CDR3 sequences listed, about 15% are singletons. This sample also appeared in a second study, on yellow fever vaccine responses in identical twins.

Source material: CD4+ T cells sorted from blood. The receptor source for this set is a woman aged 18-29 years in good health.

This clonotype was seen more than once but under ten times. The gene calls are TRBV7-8 and TRBJ1-2; 7 bases agree with TRBD1. Germline trimming cut 5 bases from V and 7 bases from J; bases unmatched to any gene: 4. This CDR3 region has 12 residues. CDR1 SGHVS and CDR2 FQNEAQ come from the germline V gene. The CDR3 DNA is TGTGCCAGCAGCGCAGGGGGACTTGGCTACACCTTC. This encodes CASSAGGLGYTF.

V and J are TRBV20-1 and TRBJ1-5, with D unclear. Germline V gene sequence: CDR1 DFQATT, CDR2 SNEGSKA (reference sequence). Trimming shortened V by 3 bases and J by 0 bases, and 9 bases separated the two germline ends. This CDR3 spans 14 amino acids. CDR3 DNA: TGCAGTGCTAGCGTCCAAGATAGCAATCAGCCCCAGCATTTT. Translating it yields CSASVQDSNQPQHF.

This rearrangement joins TRBV10-3 to TRBJ1-2; 7 nucleotides align to TRBD1. Germline CDR1 reads ENHRY; CDR2 reads SYGVKD. CDR3 length: 15 amino acids. After removal of 3 bases from V and 4 bases from J, the junction contained 8 bases not matched to a gene. The CDR3 here is CAISDLEPGGYGYTF. The CDR3 nucleotides read TGTGCCATCAGTGACCTCGAACCAGGGGGCTATGGCTACACCTTC.

This clonotype was observed many times. The chain joins TRBV5-1 to TRBJ2-1; 7 nucleotides line up with TRBD2. The CDR3 spans 16 residues. The V gene's germline CDR1 is SGHRS and CDR2 YFSETQ. V was pared by 1 base and J by 1 base, with 5 bases of the junction left unmatched. The CDR3 region is CASSLYAGVSYNEQFF. The CDR3 bases are TGCGCCAGCAGCTTGTACGCGGGAGTGTCCTACAATGAGCAGTTCTTC.

This clonotype occurred a few times. This chain joins TRBV27 and TRBJ2-1, with 14 bases matching TRBD2. V was clipped by 1 base and J by 8 bases; unmatched bases: 7. Per the germline V gene, CDR1 is MNHEY and CDR2 is SMNVEV (reference sequence). The CDR3 is 17 residues long. In DNA, the CDR3 is TGTGCCAGCAGTTTATTTGGGACTAGCGGGGGCCACGATGAGCAGTTCTTC. Protein product: CASSLFGTSGGHDEQFF.

This clonotype was counted a few times. The chain is built from TRBV12-3 or TRBV12-4 and TRBJ1-5; D gene unclear. This CDR3 spans 14 amino acids. The V end lost 6 bases, the J end lost 2 bases, and 11 bases lay between the germline ends. The CDR3 here is CASSPVAGNQPQHF. DNA for the CDR3: TGTGCCAGCAGCCCCGTCGCGGGCAATCAGCCCCAGCATTTT.

The table lists this clonotype with many counts. The genes are TRBV5-1 and TRBJ2-3, with D tentatively TRBD1 or TRBD2 (5 bases each). The CDR3 runs 16 residues. Germline CDR1 is SGHRS and CDR2 is YFSETQ. The germline V and J ends were trimmed by 4 bases and 2 bases, with 17 bases remaining between them. DNA of the CDR3: TGCGCCAGCAGCGTAGGAGGAGGACACCTCACAGATACGCAGTATTTT. Translation: CASSVGGGHLTDTQYF.

This clonotype was seen only a few times. The chain carries TRBV24-1 and TRBJ2-5; D is perhaps TRBD1 (7 bases). Germline values: CDR1 KGHDR, CDR2 SFDVKD. Trimming removed 9 bases from V and 4 bases from J, with 14 bases in between. CDR3 size: 13 residues. This chain's CDR3 is CATAGQGGETQYF. CDR3 nucleotide sequence: TGTGCCACCGCCGGCCAGGGGGGAGAGACCCAGTACTTC.

Concerning this clonotype itself: The germline gene is not matched at one end of the junction; a read error may be the cause. This chain links TRBV12-3 or TRBV12-4 with TRBJ2-6; D perhaps matches TRBD2 (5 bases). The CDR3 length is 18 residues. CDR3 loop: CAISPQYSVYSGANVLTF. DNA for the CDR3: TGTGCCATCAGTCCTCAATATAGCGTTTACTCTGGGGCCAACGTCCTGACTTTC.

The V gene is TRBV20-1, the J gene TRBJ2-1; D call uncertain. Per germline, CDR1 DFQATT and CDR2 SNEGSKA (reference sequence). V gave up 2 bases and J gave up 0 bases, with 11 bases separating them. This CDR3 has 15 residues. CDR3 in amino acids: CSARLRPTSYNEQFF. CDR3 nucleotides: TGCAGTGCTAGATTACGACCCACCTCCTACAATGAGCAGTTCTTC.